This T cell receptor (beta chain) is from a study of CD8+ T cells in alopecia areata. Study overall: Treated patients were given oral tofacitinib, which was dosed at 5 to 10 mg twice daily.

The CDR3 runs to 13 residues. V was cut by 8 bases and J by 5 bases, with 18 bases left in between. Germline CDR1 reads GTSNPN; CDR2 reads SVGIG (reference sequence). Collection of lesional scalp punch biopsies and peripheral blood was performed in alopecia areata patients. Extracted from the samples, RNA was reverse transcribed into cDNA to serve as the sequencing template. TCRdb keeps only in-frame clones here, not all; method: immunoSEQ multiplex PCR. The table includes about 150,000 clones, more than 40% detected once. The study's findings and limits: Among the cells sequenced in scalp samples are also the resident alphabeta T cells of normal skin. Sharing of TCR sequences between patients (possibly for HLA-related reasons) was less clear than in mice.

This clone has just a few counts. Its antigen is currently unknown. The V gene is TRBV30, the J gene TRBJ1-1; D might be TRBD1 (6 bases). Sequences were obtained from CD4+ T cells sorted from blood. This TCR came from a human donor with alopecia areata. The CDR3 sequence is CAGKTGLRTEAFF. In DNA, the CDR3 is TGTGCCGGGAAAACAGGGTTAAGGACTGAAGCTTTCTTT.